This T cell receptor (beta chain) was documented in a study of T cell responses to AZD1222 COVID-19 vaccine. To note about this clone: Its cognate antigen is unknown.

Notes on the study in general: Donors were largely white British and mainly female; clonal diversity was possibly underestimated.

Second-dose intervals near 4 or 12 weeks were combined. Measured with immunoSEQ multiplex PCR; TCRdb has only the in-frame clones, and not every one. This table holds about 150,000 clones, 85% to 90% found once. This receptor was obtained from an adult who received the AZD1222 COVID-19 vaccine. This specimen consisted of peripheral blood, obtained 28 days after the second AZD1222 dose.

The DNA of the CDR3 is TGCGCCAGCAGCTTAGGTCCCAGTGCAACTAATGAAAAACTGTTTTTT. This encodes CASSLGPSATNEKLFF. The J gene is TRBJ1-4, the V gene TRBV5-1; no reliable D call. CDR1 and CDR2 from the germline V gene are SGHRS and YFSETQ. The V end was cut by 2 bases, the J end by 0 bases, with 11 bases between. The CDR3 contains 16 residues.